The next 22 T cell receptor beta chains were all read from a single sample in a study of OX40 agonist ivuxolimab in advanced cancers. Libraries were prepared by immunoSEQ multiplex PCR; TCRdb keeps only in-frame clonotypes and omits some of them. The sample records nearly 80,000 clones, 70% to 90% being singletons. The sample here was CD4+ or CD8+ T cells sorted from blood, taken in a trial of the OX40 agonist ivuxolimab. The receptors here all came from an adult with an advanced solid tumor such as melanoma, head and neck, liver or kidney cancer.

V usage is TRBV6-1 and J usage is TRBJ2-1, with a tentative D call TRBD2 (6 bases). The germline gives CDR1 MNHNS, CDR2 SASEGT. V was pared by 8 bases and J by 6 bases, with 20 bases between. The CDR3 loop spans 15 amino acids. CDR3 sequence: CASSREVLRGNEQFF. In DNA form, the CDR3 reads TGTGCCAGCTCTAGGGAGGTTCTGAGAGGCAATGAGCAGTTCTTC.

V is TRBV6-5 and J is TRBJ2-5; D is perhaps TRBD2 (6 bases). In germline, CDR1 is MNHEY, CDR2 SVGAGI. The CDR3 extends over 15 amino acids. Trimming took off 5 bases at V and 3 bases at J, with 16 bases between the two ends. Here the CDR3 DNA reads TGTGCCAGCAGTCCCGGACCGGGACTCGAAGAGACCCAGTACTTC. It yields the protein CASSPGPGLEETQYF.

This chain links TRBV5-4 with TRBJ2-3; TRBD2 agrees at 7 bases. The junction had 12 bases not matched to a gene; V was cut back by 1 base and J by 1 base. CDR1 SGHNT and CDR2 YYREEE come from the germline V gene (reference sequence). This CDR3 has 18 residues. The CDR3 DNA is TGTGCCAGCAGCTTGTCCCGGTTCCTAGCGGAGGGCACAGATACGCAGTATTTT. Residues: CASSLSRFLAEGTDTQYF.

The chain joins TRBV7-9 to TRBJ2-7, with a weak D call TRBD1 (6 bases). The CDR3 loop spans 13 amino acids. The V and J ends lost 3 bases and 6 bases respectively, with 12 bases between them. The germline CDR1 and CDR2 sequences are SEHNR and FQNEAQ (reference sequence). The CDR3 is CASSLGTLGEQYF. DNA of the CDR3: TGTGCCAGCAGCTTGGGGACACTGGGCGAGCAGTACTTC.

V and J are TRBV28 and TRBJ2-2; 10 bases map to TRBD1. CDR1 is MDHEN, CDR2 SYDVKM, per germline. V shed 11 bases and J 5 bases; nucleotides not matched to a gene: 8. This CDR3 has 14 residues. The CDR3 loop reads CAGQGQGETGELFF. CDR3 DNA: TGTGCCGGTCAAGGACAGGGGGAAACCGGGGAGCTGTTTTTT. Variable domain in full (rest from reference TRBV28 and TRBJ2-2): DVKVTQSSRYLVKRTGEKVFLECVQDMDHENMFWYRQDPGLGLRLIYFSYDVKMKEKGDIPEGYSVSREKKERFSLILESASTNQTSMYLCAGQGQGETGELFFGEGSRLTVL.

The gene calls are TRBV21-1 and TRBJ2-1; the table's D call, TRBD1, has no DNA check behind it. TRBV21-1 is a listed pseudogene. The CDR3 is 14 amino acids. CDR3 in DNA: TGTGCCAGCAGCAAAAGACAGGATTTGCATGAGCAGTTCTTC. Translated: CASSKRQDLHEQFF.

This clone came up once. The chain has TRBV11-1 and TRBJ2-1; 12 bases match TRBD2. This CDR3 spans 17 amino acids. The V gene end was trimmed by 5 bases and the J gene end by 8 bases; junction bases not matched to a gene: 13. CDR1 and CDR2 from the germline V gene are SGHAT and FQDESV (reference sequence). The CDR3 DNA is TGTGCCAGCAGCAAAGAAATGGGACTAGCGGGTAGGGATGAGCAGTTCTTC. Translating gives CASSKEMGLAGRDEQFF.

In this sample, this clone turned up a few times. This rearrangement joins TRBV10-1 to TRBJ2-7; the match to TRBD1 covers 7 bases. The CDR3 totals 14 residues. In germline, CDR1 is WNHNN, CDR2 SYGVQD (reference sequence). Germline trimming cut 8 bases from V and 5 bases from J; bases unmatched to any gene: 12. The CDR3 protein is CASSATGTDDEQYF. The CDR3 coding sequence is TGCGCCAGCTCGGCCACCGGGACAGACGACGAGCAGTACTTC.

This sequence joins TRBV5-1 and TRBJ2-5; D perhaps matches TRBD1 (6 bases). The closer fit of TRBJ2-7 to the DNA end suggests the J call may be wrong. This CDR3 has 14 amino acids. Germline CDR1 is SGHRS and CDR2 is YFSETQ. CDR3 sequence: CASSSRQVIYEQYF. The CDR3 region has the DNA TGCGCCAGCAGCTCCCGACAGGTTATCTACGAGCAGTACTTC.

The chain joins TRBV6-1 to TRBJ2-7, with TRBD1 matching over 8 bases. Germline CDR1 and CDR2: MNHNS and SASEGT. Losses at the gene ends were 6 bases for V and 1 base for J; bases not matched to a gene: 8. CDR3 length equals 15 residues. CDR3 nucleotides: TGTGCCAGCAGACTTCCGGGACAGGCGTCCTACGAGCAGTACTTC. It is translated as CASRLPGQASYEQYF.

The rearrangement joins TRBV7-2 to TRBJ2-3; 8 nucleotides agree with TRBD1. The germline gives CDR1 SGHTA, CDR2 FQGNSA. The CDR3 loop spans 16 amino acids. Unmatched junction bases numbered 9, after V lost 5 bases and J lost 2 bases. In DNA, the CDR3 is TGTGCCAGCAGCCCTACCCCGGACAGGGTCACAGATACGCAGTATTTT. This codes for CASSPTPDRVTDTQYF.

Written as DNA, the CDR3 is TGTGCCAGCAGCCGGGGGAATGAGCAGTTCTTC. Its protein is CASSRGNEQFF. J is TRBJ2-1 and V is TRBV27, with D possibly matching TRBD2 (6 bases). CDR3 length: 11 residues. Looked up from germline, CDR1 is MNHEY and CDR2 is SMNVEV (reference sequence). Deletions cut 6 bases from V and 7 bases from J, with 7 bases between.

The CDR3 DNA is TGTGCCAGCACTGGGCCCTCCTACGAGCAGTACTTC. Protein product: CASTGPSYEQYF. The chain employs TRBV6-5 and TRBJ2-7; D not resolved. This CDR3 is 12 amino acids long. The germline V and J ends were trimmed by 7 bases and 0 bases, with 7 bases remaining between them. The germline V gene has CDR1 MNHEY and CDR2 SVGAGI.

This chain joins TRBV7-9 and TRBJ1-5; the D is unclear. The CDR3 runs 13 residues. Germline values: CDR1 SEHNR, CDR2 FQNEAQ (reference sequence). V was clipped by 1 base and J by 9 bases, with 10 bases between them. CDR3 in amino acids: CASSLDFETPQHF. The CDR3 bases are TGTGCCAGCAGCTTAGATTTCGAGACGCCCCAGCATTTT. The variable domain in full, completed from reference TRBV7-9 and TRBJ1-5, reads DTGVSQNPRHKITKRGQNVTFRCDPISEHNRLYWYRQTLGQGPEFLTYFQNEAQLEKSRLLSDRFSAERPKGSFSTLEIQRTEQGDSAMYLCASSLDFETPQHFGDGTRLSIL.

The rearrangement joins TRBV12-5 to TRBJ2-1, with 8 bases fitting TRBD2. This CDR3 has 16 amino acids. Trimming at V came to 7 bases and at J to 6 bases, leaving 14 bases not matched to a gene. Germline CDR1 LGHNT, CDR2 FRNRAP. The CDR3 bases are TGTGCTAGTGCCCCCGGCGGGGGGCGGTTAAGCAATGAGCAGTTCTTC. Encoded protein: CASAPGGGRLSNEQFF. Full variable domain (rest looked up from reference TRBV12-5 and TRBJ2-1): DARVTQTPRHKVTEMGQEVTMRCQPILGHNTVFWYRQTMMQGLELLAYFRNRAPLDDSGMPKDRFSAEMPDATLATLKIQPSEPRDSAVYFCASAPGGGRLSNEQFFGPGTRLTVL.

The chain joins TRBV12-5 to TRBJ2-5; the D is unclear. CDR1 LGHNT and CDR2 FRNRAP come from the germline V gene. The CDR3 has 13 amino acids. V lost 4 bases to trimming and J lost 0 bases, with 6 bases between them. The CDR3 sequence is CASGSGNQETQYF. The CDR3 nucleotides read TGTGCTAGTGGTTCCGGAAACCAAGAGACCCAGTACTTC.

The chain couples TRBV2 to TRBJ2-3; D call uncertain. V lost 1 base and J lost 4, with 3 bases in between. The CDR3 runs to 12 residues. Germline V gene sequence: CDR1 SNHLY, CDR2 FYNNEI. CDR3 region: CASSEGADTQYF. The CDR3 DNA reads TGTGCCAGCAGTGAAGGGGCAGATACGCAGTATTTT.

The J gene is TRBJ1-2, the V gene TRBV6-5; 7 nucleotides align to TRBD1. The CDR3 is 12 amino acids. V lost 4 bases and J lost 6; bases outside the gene matches: 2. Germline CDR1 reads MNHEY; CDR2 reads SVGAGI. CDR3 sequence reads: CASSFTGDGYTF. CDR3 DNA: TGTGCCAGCAGTTTCACAGGGGATGGCTACACCTTC.

V and J are TRBV21-1 and TRBJ2-2; TRBD1 is taken as the D call from the table, unchecked against the DNA. TRBV21-1 is a listed pseudogene. The CDR3 spans 18 residues. The CDR3: CASSKTNMGQGGSGELFF. The CDR3 bases are TGTGCCAGCAGCAAAACAAACATGGGACAGGGGGGGAGCGGGGAGCTGTTTTTT.

The chain employs TRBV30 and TRBJ1-6, with 9 bases fitting TRBD1. The CDR3 is 13 amino acids. Germline V gene lookup returns CDR1 GTSNPN and CDR2 SVGIG (reference sequence). V gave up 8 bases and J gave up 6 bases; unmatched junction bases: 5. The CDR3 nucleotides are TGTGCCCAGACGACAGGGGGTAATTCACCCCTCCACTTT. Translating it yields CAQTTGGNSPLHF. The full variable domain, rest sourced from reference TRBV30 and TRBJ1-6, is SQTIHQWPATLVQPVGSPLSLECTVEGTSNPNLYWYRQAAGRGLQLLFYSVGIGQISSEVPQNLSASRPQDRQFILSSKKLLLSDSGFYLCAQTTGGNSPLHFGNGTRLTVT.

The chain recombines TRBV6-5 with TRBJ1-1; TRBD1 aligns across 9 bases. The CDR3 totals 16 residues. The trim removed 0 bases at V and 3 bases at J, leaving 5 bases unmatched. From germline, CDR1 is MNHEY and CDR2 SVGAGI. CDR3 region: CASSYSQGASYTEAFF. CDR3 nucleotide sequence: TGTGCCAGCAGTTACTCACAGGGGGCGTCATACACTGAAGCTTTCTTT.

The V and J genes are TRBV5-1 and TRBJ1-3; D is unresolved. Trimming stripped 0 bases from V and 1 base from J, with 8 bases between. This CDR3 contains 15 residues. CDR1 is SGHRS and CDR2 is YFSETQ in the germline V gene. CDR3 coding DNA: TGCGCCAGCAGCTTGGACGGATCATCTGGAAACACCATATATTTT. Its protein product is CASSLDGSSGNTIYF.